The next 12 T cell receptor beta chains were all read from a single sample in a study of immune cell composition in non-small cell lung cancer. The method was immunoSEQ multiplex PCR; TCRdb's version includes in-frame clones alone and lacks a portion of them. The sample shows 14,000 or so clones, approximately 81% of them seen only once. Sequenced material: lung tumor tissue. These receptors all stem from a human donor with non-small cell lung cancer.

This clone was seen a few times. CDR3 protein: CASSVGTGYGYTF. DNA of the CDR3: TGTGCCAGCAGCGTCGGGACAGGCTATGGCTACACCTTC. The rearrangement joins TRBV9 to TRBJ1-2, with 8 positions matching TRBD1. This CDR3 is 13 amino acids long. The V segment lost 2 bases and the J segment 4 bases; nucleotides outside the gene matches: 1. The V gene's germline CDR1 is SGDLS and CDR2 YYNGEE.

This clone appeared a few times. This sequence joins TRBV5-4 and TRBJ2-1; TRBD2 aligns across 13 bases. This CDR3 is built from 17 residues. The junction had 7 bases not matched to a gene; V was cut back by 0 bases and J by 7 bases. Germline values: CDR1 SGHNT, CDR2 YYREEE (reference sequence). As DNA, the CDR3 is TGTGCCAGCAGCTTGGGATCCGGGACTAGCGGGACGAATGAGCAGTTCTTC. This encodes CASSLGSGTSGTNEQFF.

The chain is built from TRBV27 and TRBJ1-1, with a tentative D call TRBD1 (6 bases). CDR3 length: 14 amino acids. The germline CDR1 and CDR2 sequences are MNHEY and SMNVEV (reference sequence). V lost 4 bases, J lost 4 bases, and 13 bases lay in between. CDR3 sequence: CASSSRGRGTEAFF. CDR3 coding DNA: TGTGCCAGCAGTTCCAGGGGTAGGGGCACTGAAGCTTTCTTT.

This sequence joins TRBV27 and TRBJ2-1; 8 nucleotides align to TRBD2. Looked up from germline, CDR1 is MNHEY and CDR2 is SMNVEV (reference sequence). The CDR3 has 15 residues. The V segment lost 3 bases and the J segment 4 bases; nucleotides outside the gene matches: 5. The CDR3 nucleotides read TGTGCCAGCAGTTTGTTACTAGCGGTTTACAATGAGCAGTTCTTC. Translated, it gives CASSLLLAVYNEQFF.

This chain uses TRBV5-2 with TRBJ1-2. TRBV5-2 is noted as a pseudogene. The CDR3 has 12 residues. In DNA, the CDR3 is TGTGCCAGCATACGAAAGACCTATGGCTACACCTTC. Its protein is CASIRKTYGYTF.

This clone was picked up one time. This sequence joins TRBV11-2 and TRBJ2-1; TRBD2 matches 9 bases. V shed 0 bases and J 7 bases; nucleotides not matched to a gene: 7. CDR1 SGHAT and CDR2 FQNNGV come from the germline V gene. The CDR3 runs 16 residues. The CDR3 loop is CASSLDHTAGGNEQFF. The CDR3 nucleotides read TGTGCCAGCAGCTTAGATCACACGGCGGGAGGGAATGAGCAGTTCTTC.

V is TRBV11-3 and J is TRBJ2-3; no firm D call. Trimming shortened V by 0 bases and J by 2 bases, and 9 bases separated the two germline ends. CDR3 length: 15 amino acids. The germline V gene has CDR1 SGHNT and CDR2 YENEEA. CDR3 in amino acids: CASSLEVRPTDTQYF. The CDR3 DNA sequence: TGTGCCAGCAGCTTAGAAGTACGGCCCACAGATACGCAGTATTTT. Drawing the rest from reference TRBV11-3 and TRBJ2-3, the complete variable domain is EAGVVQSPRYKIIEKKQPVAFWCNPISGHNTLYWYLQNLGQGPELLIRYENEEAVDDSQLPKDRFSAERLKGVDSTLKIQPAELGDSAVYLCASSLEVRPTDTQYFGPGTRLTVL.

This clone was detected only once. The CDR3 DNA reads TGTGCCAGCAGCAAGACAGGGTCCGAGCAGTACTTC. It specifies CASSKTGSEQYF. V gene TRBV6-6 combines with J gene TRBJ2-7, with TRBD1 matching 7 bases. The length of the CDR3 is 12 residues. Germline CDR1 reads MNHNY; CDR2 reads SVGAGI (reference sequence). J lost 6 bases, V lost 6 bases, and 5 bases had no gene match.

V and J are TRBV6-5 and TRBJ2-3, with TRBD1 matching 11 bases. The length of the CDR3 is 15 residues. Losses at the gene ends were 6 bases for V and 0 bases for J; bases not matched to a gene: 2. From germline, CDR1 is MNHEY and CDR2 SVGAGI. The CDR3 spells CASRDRGHSTDTQYF. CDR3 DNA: TGTGCCAGCAGGGACAGGGGGCATAGCACAGATACGCAGTATTTT.

For the CDR3, the DNA is TGCGCCAGCAGCCAAGCCTCTGACCCAGGCTACGAGCAGTACTTC. It yields the protein CASSQASDPGYEQYF. The chain joins TRBV4-3 to TRBJ2-7, with D unresolved. Trimming pared 1 base from V and 3 bases from J, leaving 13 bases between. Germline V gene data show CDR1 as LGHNA and CDR2 as YSLEER. CDR3 length equals 15 residues.

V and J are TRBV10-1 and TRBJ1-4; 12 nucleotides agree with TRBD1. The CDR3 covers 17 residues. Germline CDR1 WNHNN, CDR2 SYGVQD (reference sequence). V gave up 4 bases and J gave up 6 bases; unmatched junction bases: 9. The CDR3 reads CASSGGTGGLPDEKLFF. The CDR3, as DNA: TGCGCCAGCAGTGGCGGGACAGGGGGCCTCCCTGATGAAAAACTGTTTTTT.

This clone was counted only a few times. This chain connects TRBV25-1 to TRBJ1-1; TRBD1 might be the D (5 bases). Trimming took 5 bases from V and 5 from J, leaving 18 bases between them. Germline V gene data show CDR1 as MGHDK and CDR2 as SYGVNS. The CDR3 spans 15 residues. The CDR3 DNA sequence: TGTGCCAGCAGTCCAAGCAGTGCCGGGGGGACTGAAGCTTTCTTT. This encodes CASSPSSAGGTEAFF.